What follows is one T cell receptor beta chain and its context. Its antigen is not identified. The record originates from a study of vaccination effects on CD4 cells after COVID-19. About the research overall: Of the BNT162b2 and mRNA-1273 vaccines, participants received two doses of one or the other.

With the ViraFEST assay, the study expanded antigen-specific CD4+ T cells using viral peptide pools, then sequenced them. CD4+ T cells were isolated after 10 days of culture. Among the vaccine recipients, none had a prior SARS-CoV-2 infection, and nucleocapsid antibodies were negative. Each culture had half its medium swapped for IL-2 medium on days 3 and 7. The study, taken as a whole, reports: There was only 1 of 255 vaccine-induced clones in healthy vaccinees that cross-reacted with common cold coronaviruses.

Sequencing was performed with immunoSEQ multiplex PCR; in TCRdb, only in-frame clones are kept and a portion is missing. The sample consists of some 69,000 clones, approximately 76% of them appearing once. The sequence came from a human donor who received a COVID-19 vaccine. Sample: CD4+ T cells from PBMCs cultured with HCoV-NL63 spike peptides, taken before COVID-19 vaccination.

The CDR3 protein is CASSSTGGESSEQFF. The CDR3 DNA follows: TGTGCCAGCAGCTCTACAGGGGGCGAGTCCAGTGAGCAGTTCTTC. The chain couples TRBV28 to TRBJ2-1, with TRBD1 identical over 9 bases. The CDR3 consists of 15 residues. The germline gives CDR1 MDHEN, CDR2 SYDVKM. V was clipped by 6 bases and J by 9 bases; unmatched bases: 12.